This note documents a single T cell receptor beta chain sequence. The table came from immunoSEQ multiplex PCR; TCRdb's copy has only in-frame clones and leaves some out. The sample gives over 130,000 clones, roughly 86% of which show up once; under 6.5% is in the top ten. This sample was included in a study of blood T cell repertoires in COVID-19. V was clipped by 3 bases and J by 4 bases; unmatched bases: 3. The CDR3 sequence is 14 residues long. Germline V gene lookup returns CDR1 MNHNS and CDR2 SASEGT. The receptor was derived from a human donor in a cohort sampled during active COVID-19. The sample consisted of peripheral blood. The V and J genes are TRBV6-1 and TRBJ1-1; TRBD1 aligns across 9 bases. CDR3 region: CASSDPDRGTEAFF. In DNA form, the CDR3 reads TGTGCCAGCAGTGACCCGGACAGGGGCACTGAAGCTTTCTTT.